Below, 27 T cell receptor beta chains from the same sample are listed, as sequenced in a study of blood T cell repertoires in COVID-19. TCRdb keeps only in-frame clones here, not all; method: immunoSEQ multiplex PCR. This sample has 150,000 to 200,000 clones, with approximately 81% found just once. Sequenced input: peripheral blood. The receptors were sampled from a woman aged 70-85 years with COVID-19, enrolled during active disease.

V and J are TRBV10-3 and TRBJ1-2, with 9 bases identical to TRBD1. In germline, CDR1 is ENHRY, CDR2 SYGVKD. This CDR3 is built from 14 residues. Trimming at V came to 0 bases and at J to 4 bases, leaving 0 bases not matched to a gene. CDR3 residues: CAISESGQGYGYTF. The CDR3 DNA sequence: TGTGCCATCAGTGAGTCGGGACAGGGCTATGGCTACACCTTC.

The J gene is TRBJ1-6, the V gene TRBV9, with 8 bases lining up with TRBD1. CDR1 and CDR2 (germline): SGDLS, YYNGEE. J was trimmed by 7 bases and V by 0 bases; bases with no gene match: 0. CDR3 length: 14 amino acids. CDR3 loop: CASSVGDRNSPLHF. In DNA, the CDR3 is TGTGCCAGCAGCGTAGGGGACAGGAATTCACCCCTCCACTTT.

The J gene is TRBJ1-4, the V gene TRBV5-6; 7 bases line up with TRBD1. From germline, CDR1 is SGHDT and CDR2 YYEEEE. V shed 3 bases and J 10 bases; nucleotides not matched to a gene: 21. The CDR3 totals 18 residues. Here the CDR3 DNA reads TGTGCCAGCAGCTCATGGGGACAGTATTTAGCGATTAGCAGAAAACTGTTTTTT. This translates into CASSSWGQYLAISRKLFF.

The chain employs TRBV9 and TRBJ2-5; TRBD2 agrees at 15 bases. The CDR3 spans 17 residues. V shed 3 bases, J shed 5 bases, and the junction held 8 bases outside the gene matches. CDR1 and CDR2 (germline): SGDLS, YYNGEE. The CDR3 loop is CASSAGLAGGVGETQYF. The CDR3 DNA is TGTGCCAGCAGCGCGGGACTAGCGGGAGGAGTAGGGGAGACCCAGTACTTC. Filled out from reference TRBV9 and TRBJ2-5, the complete variable domain reads DSGVTQTPKHLITATGQRVTLRCSPRSGDLSVYWYQQSLDQGLQFLIQYYNGEERAKGNILERFSAQQFPDLHSELNLSSLELGDSALYFCASSAGLAGGVGETQYFGPGTRLLVL.

This rearrangement joins TRBV20-1 to TRBJ2-1, with a weak D call TRBD2 (7 bases). V lost 6 bases and J lost 15, with 15 bases in between. CDR1 is DFQATT and CDR2 is SNEGSKA in the germline V gene (reference sequence). The CDR3 contains 10 residues. The chain's CDR3 is CSAHTGGLFF. The CDR3, as DNA: TGCAGTGCGCACACGGGGGGCCTGTTCTTC.

J is TRBJ2-7 and V is TRBV5-6; D is uncertain. CDR1 and CDR2 (germline): SGHDT, YYEEEE. CDR3 size: 13 residues. Trimming removed 0 bases from V and 4 bases from J, with 8 bases in between. DNA of the CDR3: TGTGCCAGCAGCTTGGGACACAAGTACGAGCAGTACTTC. Translating it yields CASSLGHKYEQYF. Filled out from reference TRBV5-6 and TRBJ2-7, the complete variable domain reads DAGVTQSPTHLIKTRGQQVTLRCSPKSGHDTVSWYQQALGQGPQFIFQYYEEEERQRGNFPDRFSGHQFPNYSSELNVNALLLGDSALYLCASSLGHKYEQYFGPGTRLTVT.

The chain combines TRBV5-1 with TRBJ2-5; weak D call: TRBD2 (6 bases). This CDR3 has 15 residues. CDR1 is SGHRS and CDR2 is YFSETQ in the germline V gene. V was pared by 0 bases and J by 0 bases, with 9 bases between. CDR3 in amino acids: CASSLGTMNQETQYF. DNA of the CDR3: TGCGCCAGCAGCTTGGGGACTATGAACCAAGAGACCCAGTACTTC.

This chain connects TRBV21-1 to TRBJ1-2; the table's D call, TRBD1, was not checked against the DNA. TRBV21-1 is designated a pseudogene. The CDR3 spans 18 residues. CDR3 residues: CASSKLSRTGGSGDGYTF. The CDR3 region has the DNA TGTGCCAGCAGCAAACTTAGTCGGACAGGGGGCTCGGGAGATGGCTACACCTTC.

The chain employs TRBV14 and TRBJ2-1; D gene ambiguous. Germline CDR1 SGHDN, CDR2 FVKESK. The CDR3 is made up of 12 amino acids. Trimming shortened V by 0 bases and J by 9 bases, and 6 bases separated the two germline ends. CDR3 bases: TGTGCCAGCAGCCAAGAGTGGAGTGAGCAGTTCTTC. It codes for CASSQEWSEQFF.

The rearrangement uses TRBV9 and TRBJ2-3; possible D gene TRBD2, 7 bases. From germline, CDR1 is SGDLS and CDR2 YYNGEE. The length of the CDR3 is 16 residues. The V gene lost 4 bases and the J gene lost 4 bases, with 19 bases spanning the gap. Here the CDR3 DNA reads TGTGCCAGCAGCCCTAGCGGACAGACAGGCCCAGATACGCAGTATTTT. Its protein product is CASSPSGQTGPDTQYF.

The rearrangement links TRBV5-4 to TRBJ2-7; 11 nucleotides line up with TRBD2. CDR1 and CDR2 (germline): SGHNT, YYREEE (reference sequence). Trimming at V came to 5 bases and at J to 5 bases, leaving 3 bases not matched to a gene. The CDR3 contains 13 residues. Here the CDR3 reads CASRLAGVHEQYF. CDR3 bases: TGTGCCAGCAGACTAGCGGGAGTCCACGAGCAGTACTTC.

The chain links TRBV10-1 to TRBJ1-1; perhaps TRBD1 as D (6 bases). The CDR3 totals 12 residues. The V end lost 7 bases, the J end lost 10 bases, and 16 bases lay between the germline ends. Germline-derived CDR1 and CDR2 are WNHNN and SYGVQD (reference sequence). The CDR3 sequence is CASKGATGLAFF. The CDR3 region has the DNA TGCGCCAGCAAAGGGGCTACAGGGTTAGCTTTCTTT.

V usage is TRBV2 and J usage is TRBJ1-1; D gene uncertain. Germline V gene data show CDR1 as SNHLY and CDR2 as FYNNEI. This CDR3 is built from 12 residues. Trimming cost V 0 bases and J 11 bases, with 10 bases left between them. The CDR3 here is CASSEATRRAFF. CDR3 nucleotides: TGTGCCAGCAGTGAAGCAACAAGGAGGGCTTTCTTT.

This clone was counted once. This chain links TRBV6-5 with TRBJ1-2; the D gene is possibly TRBD1 (6 bases). Germline loops: CDR1 MNHEY, CDR2 SVGAGI. CDR3 length: 14 residues. The ends were cut back, 3 bases at V and 3 bases at J, with 11 bases in the middle. The CDR3 bases are TGTGCCAGCAGTTATTTTCCAGGGGACTATGGCTACACCTTC. Its translation is CASSYFPGDYGYTF.

The chain is built from TRBV27 and TRBJ1-3; D gene unclear. The CDR3 contains 14 residues. The germline CDR1 and CDR2 sequences are MNHEY and SMNVEV (reference sequence). The V end was cut by 2 bases, the J end by 4 bases, with 9 bases between. The DNA for the CDR3 is TGTGCCAGCAGTTTAGGAGGGAGCGGAAACACCATATATTTT. Amino acid sequence: CASSLGGSGNTIYF.

This clone was observed a single time. V and J are TRBV28 and TRBJ2-7, with a possible D match to TRBD2 (5 bases). Trimming cost V 1 base and J 3 bases, with 7 bases left between them. The CDR3 totals 13 residues. Germline V lookup: CDR1 MDHEN, CDR2 SYDVKM. The CDR3 spells CASSLSGIYEQYV. The CDR3 coding sequence is TGTGCCAGCAGTTTATCGGGAATCTACGAGCAGTACGTC.

There are a few counts of this clone. This chain connects TRBV30 to TRBJ2-7; no reliable D call. The germline V and J ends were trimmed by 3 bases and 0 bases, with 12 bases remaining between them. Looked up from germline, CDR1 is GTSNPN and CDR2 is SVGIG (reference sequence). CDR3 length: 14 amino acids. The CDR3 DNA reads TGTGCCTGGAGAATTCAGGCTGACTCCTACGAGCAGTACTTC. Translated, it gives CAWRIQADSYEQYF. Variable domain in full (rest from reference TRBV30 and TRBJ2-7): SQTIHQWPATLVQPVGSPLSLECTVEGTSNPNLYWYRQAAGRGLQLLFYSVGIGQISSEVPQNLSASRPQDRQFILSSKKLLLSDSGFYLCAWRIQADSYEQYFGPGTRLTVT.

CDR3 amino acids: CASSYSNGGELFF. In DNA form, the CDR3 reads TGTGCCAGCAGTTACTCGAACGGCGGGGAGCTGTTTTTT. This chain joins TRBV6-5 and TRBJ2-2, with no clear D. CDR3 length equals 13 residues. Per germline, CDR1 MNHEY and CDR2 SVGAGI. Trimming removed 0 bases at V and 7 bases at J, with 6 bases between.

The chain is built from TRBV28 and TRBJ2-5; 9 bases fit TRBD1. The V gene's germline CDR1 is MDHEN and CDR2 SYDVKM. This CDR3 spans 15 amino acids. CDR3: CASSRTGAVQETQYF. DNA of the CDR3: TGTGCGAGCTCCAGGACAGGGGCCGTTCAAGAGACCCAGTACTTC. The full variable domain, with the rest looked up from reference TRBV28 and TRBJ2-5, is DVKVTQSSRYLVKRTGEKVFLECVQDMDHENMFWYRQDPGLGLRLIYFSYDVKMKEKGDIPEGYSVSREKKERFSLILESASTNQTSMYLCASSRTGAVQETQYFGPGTRLLVL.

This chain joins TRBV12-3 or TRBV12-4 and TRBJ2-1, with unresolved D. The CDR3 has 13 amino acids. The V end lost 7 bases, the J end lost 8 bases, and 15 bases lay between the germline ends. CDR3 sequence: CASNVASIDEQFF. In nucleotides, the CDR3 is TGTGCCAGCAACGTAGCCTCTATCGATGAGCAGTTCTTC.

This rearrangement joins TRBV4-1 to TRBJ2-2, with 10 bases lining up with TRBD2. The CDR3 sequence is 16 residues long. CDR1 MGHRA and CDR2 YSYEKL come from the germline V gene. J gave up 4 bases and V 3 bases, and 5 bases lay outside the gene matches. The CDR3 region is CASSQAAGGPTGELFF. CDR3 nucleotide sequence: TGCGCCAGCAGCCAGGCAGCGGGGGGGCCCACCGGGGAGCTGTTTTTT.

This clone is a singleton in its sample. This chain uses TRBV10-3 with TRBJ2-1; 11 bases line up with TRBD2. CDR1 and CDR2 from the germline V gene are ENHRY and SYGVKD. The trim removed 3 bases at V and 7 bases at J, leaving 5 bases unmatched. The CDR3 loop spans 15 amino acids. CDR3 loop: CAISDRGTSGNEQFF. For the CDR3, the DNA is TGTGCCATCAGTGATCGTGGGACTAGCGGAAATGAGCAGTTCTTC.

The rearrangement links TRBV9 to TRBJ2-3; 7 bases line up with TRBD2. Germline CDR1 is SGDLS and CDR2 is YYNGEE. The trim removed 1 base at V and 8 bases at J, leaving 7 bases unmatched. This CDR3 is built from 14 residues. In DNA form, the CDR3 reads TGTGCCAGCAGCGTACGGCGGGAGTCTGGTACGCAGTATTTT. This gives the protein CASSVRRESGTQYF.

The V gene is TRBV18, the J gene TRBJ1-2, with D possibly matching TRBD1 (6 bases). Germline V CDR1 and CDR2: KGHSH, LQKENI. This CDR3 region has 15 residues. Trimming shortened V by 2 bases and J by 2 bases, and 12 bases separated the two germline ends. CDR3 in DNA: TGTGCCAGCTCACCAAATTTGGACAGCAACTATGGCTACACCTTC. It encodes CASSPNLDSNYGYTF.

The chain couples TRBV10-3 to TRBJ1-2; D uncertain. The V end lost 8 bases, the J end lost 3 bases, and 13 bases lay between the germline ends. Looked up from germline, CDR1 is ENHRY and CDR2 is SYGVKD. This CDR3 has 13 amino acids. CDR3 sequence reads: CAICPQEDYGYTF. The CDR3 nucleotides read TGTGCCATCTGCCCCCAGGAAGACTATGGCTACACCTTC.

The rearrangement links TRBV5-1 to TRBJ2-7, with a possible D match to TRBD2 (7 bases). Between the trimmed V and J ends, which lost 4 bases and 6 bases, there was a span of 26 bases. Germline lookup yields CDR1 SGHRS and CDR2 YFSETQ. CDR3 length: 17 residues. Here the CDR3 reads CASSPQGGGRPNSEQYF. The CDR3 DNA reads as TGCGCCAGCAGCCCTCAGGGAGGGGGGAGACCCAATTCCGAGCAGTACTTC. Full variable domain (outside the CDR3, taken from reference TRBV5-1 and TRBJ2-7): KAGVTQTPRYLIKTRGQQVTLSCSPISGHRSVSWYQQTPGQGLQFLFEYFSETQRNKGNFPGRFSGRQFSNSRSEMNVSTLELGDSALYLCASSPQGGGRPNSEQYFGPGTRLTVT.

V usage is TRBV5-4 and J usage is TRBJ2-1; 11 bases align to TRBD1. Germline trimming cut 3 bases from V and 4 bases from J; bases unmatched to any gene: 3. Germline V lookup: CDR1 SGHNT, CDR2 YYREEE (reference sequence). The CDR3 consists of 15 residues. The CDR3 DNA sequence: TGTGCCAGCAGCTCCGGGACAGGGGGTTACAATGAGCAGTTCTTC. This sequence encodes CASSSGTGGYNEQFF.